This T cell receptor beta chain derives from a study of human T cells and chemical hapten exposure. Regarding time point: patch test 1, 2 weeks after DPC sensitization. Documented treatment: therapeutic diphenylcyclopropenone sensitization with weekly scalp DPC. From the RACE reads, TCRdb called clonotypes with MiXCR, one entry per CDR3 protein. The sample holds approximately 100,000 distinct CDR3 sequences; approximately 10% are singletons and the top ten take around 3.6%. V lost 5 bases, J lost 4 bases, and 11 bases lay in between. Germline V gene data show CDR1 as MNHEY and CDR2 as SVGEGT. The CDR3 covers 14 residues. This clonotype was observed at least ten times.

The V and J genes are TRBV6-2 or TRBV6-3 and TRBJ1-4, with a weak D call TRBD1 (5 bases). The specimen was whole blood, collected in connection with sensitization to the hapten diphenylcyclopropenone (DPC). This sequence originates from a woman in her thirties or forties with alopecia areata. Some clones in this sample may be carry-over from other donors' samples. The CDR3 reads CASSATDLNEKLFF. For the CDR3, the DNA is TGTGCCAGCAGTGCGACAGATCTTAATGAAAAACTGTTTTTT.